These T cell receptor beta chains were read from a single sample in a study of T cell changes during pregnancy in multiple sclerosis. Assay used: immunoSEQ multiplex PCR; TCRdb lists only in-frame clones, some missing. The sample has tens of thousands of clones, approximately 91% seen once; the top ten hold approximately 1.5%. Sequencing was performed on peripheral blood, taken in the third trimester of pregnancy. The receptors derive from a female donor with multiple sclerosis, enrolled in a pregnancy study. Each CDR3 is given with its conserved first and last residue. Each record gives: J gene, V gene, clone size, D gene, CDR3 DNA, CDR3 protein. D genes are given only for firm matches. Clone size is not always given. Where it is, it says once, few, many or a class for expanded clones.

>TRBJ2-4|TRBV18|NA|NA
TGTGCCAGCTCACCACCCCAGGGGAGAAACATTCAGTACTTC
CASSPPQGRNIQYF
>TRBJ2-3|TRBV19|NA|TRBD1
TGTGCCAGTAGTGCCCGACCTCCGGGACAGAGAGCCACAGATACGCAGTATTTT
CASSARPPGQRATDTQYF
>TRBJ1-5|TRBV5-5|NA|NA
TGTGCCAGCAGCTTAAATCAGGGTTATCGTCAGCCCCAGCATTTT
CASSLNQGYRQPQHF
>TRBJ2-5|TRBV7-3|NA|NA
TGTGCCAGCAGCTTAGGCGGGGCTCAAGAGACCCAGTACTTC
CASSLGGAQETQYF
>TRBJ2-1|TRBV7-9|NA|TRBD1
TGTGCCAGCAGCTTAGCAGGCTCGGGACAGTACTCTGGTGAGCAGTTCTTC
CASSLAGSGQYSGEQFF
>TRBJ2-7|TRBV10-1|NA|NA
TGCGCCAGCAGTGAGTCGGGGGCGGCGGCCTACGAGCAGTACTTC
CASSESGAAAYEQYF
>TRBJ2-1|TRBV4-2|NA|TRBD2
TGTGCCAGCAGCCAAGATAGCGGGGGGGCCAATGAGCAGTTCTTC
CASSQDSGGANEQFF
>TRBJ1-4|TRBV5-4|NA|NA
TGTGCCAGCAGCTTGGGGGGAGCAACTAATGAAAAACTGTTTTTT
CASSLGGATNEKLFF
>TRBJ2-2|TRBV5-5|few|NA
TGTGCCAGCAGCTTGCAGGGGAACACCGGGGAGCTGTTTTTT
CASSLQGNTGELFF
>TRBJ2-2|TRBV4-3|few|TRBD1
TGCGCCAGCAGCCAAGGGGACAGGGAGTCCGGGGAGCTGTTTTTT
CASSQGDRESGELFF
>TRBJ2-7|TRBV5-1|NA|NA
TGCGCCAGCAGCTCCACGGGACTTCGCTCCTACGAGCAGTACTTC
CASSSTGLRSYEQYF
>TRBJ2-1|TRBV10-3|once|NA
TGTGCCATCAGTGAGAAGAAGGATGGGTCAGGGGAAGGCAATGAGCAGTTCTTC
CAISEKKDGSGEGNEQFF
>TRBJ2-1|TRBV7-3|NA|TRBD1
TGTGCCAGCAGCTTAAGGGGACAGGGAGCGGGAAAGCAGTTCTTC
CASSLRGQGAGKQFF
>TRBJ2-7|TRBV7-3|once|NA
TGTGCCAGCAGCCCCGGACATTCCTACGAGCAGTACTTC
CASSPGHSYEQYF
>TRBJ1-2|TRBV7-3|NA|TRBD1
TGTGCCAGCAGCTGGAGCGCGGACAGGTTGGATGGCTACACCTTC
CASSWSADRLDGYTF
>TRBJ2-7|TRBV2|once|NA
TGTGCCAGCAGCGAAGCCGCGACATATACCTACGCGCAGTACTTC
CASSEAATYTYAQYF
>TRBJ1-5|TRBV19|NA|NA
TGTGCCAGTAGTATTGGGCAGATCTATAGCAATCAGCCCCAGCATTTT
CASSIGQIYSNQPQHF
>TRBJ2-5|TRBV5-1|NA|TRBD2
TGCGCCAGCAGCCCGGGGACTAGCGGAGAGACCCAGTACTTC
CASSPGTSGETQYF
>TRBJ2-1|TRBV2|NA|TRBD1
TGTGCCAGCAGTCTAGGGGGCAGTTCCGCGTCCTACAATGAGCAGTTCTTC
CASSLGGSSASYNEQFF
>TRBJ2-3|TRBV6-1|NA|NA
TGTGCCAGCAGTGAGGACAGCGGCACAGATACGCAGTATTTT
CASSEDSGTDTQYF
>TRBJ1-1|TRBV9|NA|NA
TGTGCCAGCAGCGTAGCGGGGTCGTTAAGGAACACTGAAGCTTTCTTT
CASSVAGSLRNTEAFF
>TRBJ2-5|TRBV18|NA|TRBD2
TGTGCCAGCCATCTCGGGGGGAACCAAGAGACCCAGTACTTC
CASHLGGNQETQYF
>TRBJ1-1|TRBV15|once|NA
TGTGCCACCCAGGGGAGGGGGACTGAAGCTTTCTTT
CATQGRGTEAFF
>TRBJ2-3|TRBV28|NA|TRBD2
TGTGCCAGCAGGGTAGCGGGGGGAGCAGATACGCAGTATTTT
CASRVAGGADTQYF
>TRBJ1-2|TRBV5-1|NA|NA
TGCGCCAGCAGCTTTGGCAGCGAATCCTATGGCTACACCTTC
CASSFGSESYGYTF
>TRBJ2-3|TRBV9|NA|TRBD2
TGTGCCAGCAGCGTCGGGACTAGCAGCACAGATACGCAGTATTTT
CASSVGTSSTDTQYF
>TRBJ2-1|TRBV4-1|few|TRBD2
TGCGCCAGCAGCCAAGAGCCCGGGACTAGCGGCGATGAGCAGTTCTTC
CASSQEPGTSGDEQFF
>TRBJ2-1|TRBV5-1|NA|TRBD1
TGCGCCAGCAGTAGACAGGGCTATGAGCAGTTCTTC
CASSRQGYEQFF
>TRBJ2-3|TRBV5-1|NA|TRBD2
TGCGCCAGCAGCTACCTGGCGGGGGGCACAGATACGCAGTATTTT
CASSYLAGGTDTQYF
>TRBJ2-7|TRBV6-6|NA|NA
TGTGCCAGCTTCATAGGGGCAGGATACGAGCAGTACTTC
CASFIGAGYEQYF
>TRBJ2-7|TRBV4-3|NA|NA
TGCGCCAGCAGCCAAGACAGATCCTCCTACGAGCAGTACTTC
CASSQDRSSYEQYF
>TRBJ2-7|TRBV6-1|NA|NA
TGTGCCAGCAGTTCCCGGGACTCCTACGAGCAGTACTTC
CASSSRDSYEQYF
>TRBJ1-6|TRBV7-2|NA|NA
TGTGCCAGCAGCCAATATAGGATGAGGGATTCACCCCTCCACTTT
CASSQYRMRDSPLHF
>TRBJ2-7|TRBV11-2|NA|TRBD1
TGTGCCAGCAGCCCGAGGACAGGGATTCCCTACGAGCAGTACTTC
CASSPRTGIPYEQYF
>TRBJ2-3|TRBV6-6|NA|TRBD1
TGTGCCAGCAGTTTATCCCGACAGGGAAACACAGATACGCAGTATTTT
CASSLSRQGNTDTQYF
>TRBJ2-3|TRBV5-1|NA|NA
TGCGCCAGCACGCAGGGGAGCACAGATACGCAGTATTTT
CASTQGSTDTQYF
>TRBJ2-7|TRBV9|once|TRBD2
TGTGCCAGCAGCCCCCGATTTACTAGCGGGGGGAGGTACGAGCAGTACTTC
CASSPRFTSGGRYEQYF
>TRBJ2-3|TRBV5-6|NA|NA
TGTGCCAGCAGCTTGGTCCTAGCCACAGATACGCAGTATTTT
CASSLVLATDTQYF
>TRBJ1-2|TRBV6-5|NA|NA
TGTGCCAGCAGTCATTCACTGCGGGTCTACTATGGCTACACCTTC
CASSHSLRVYYGYTF
>TRBJ2-1|TRBV7-6|NA|NA
TGTGCCAGCAGTATGGGAGGCGGAAGGGCTGAGCAGTTCTTC
CASSMGGGRAEQFF
>TRBJ2-1|TRBV6-6|NA|NA
TGTGCCAGCAGTTACTCTGTAGCTTCCAATGAGCAGTTCTTC
CASSYSVASNEQFF
>TRBJ1-3|TRBV18|NA|NA
TGTGCCAGCTCGGAGACCGGGACAGGAAACACCATATATTTT
CASSETGTGNTIYF
>TRBJ2-7|TRBV28|NA|TRBD2
TGTGCCAGCAGTTTACTTTTTGGGACTATCGGTTTC
CASSLLFGTIGF
>TRBJ1-1|TRBV5-1|NA|TRBD1
TGCGCCAGCAGCGAAGGACAGGGGGCGATGAACACTGAAGCTTTCTTT
CASSEGQGAMNTEAFF